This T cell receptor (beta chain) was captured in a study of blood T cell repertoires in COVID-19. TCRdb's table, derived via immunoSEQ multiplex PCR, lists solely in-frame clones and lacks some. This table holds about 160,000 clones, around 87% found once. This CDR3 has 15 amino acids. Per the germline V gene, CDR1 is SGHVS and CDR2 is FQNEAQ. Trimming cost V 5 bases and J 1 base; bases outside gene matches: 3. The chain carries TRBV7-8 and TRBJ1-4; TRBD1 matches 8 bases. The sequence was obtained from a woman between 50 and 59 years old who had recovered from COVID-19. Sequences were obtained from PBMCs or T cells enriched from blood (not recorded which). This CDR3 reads CASSPGGVTNEKLFF. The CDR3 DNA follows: TGTGCCAGCAGCCCAGGGGGCGTAACTAATGAAAAACTGTTTTTT. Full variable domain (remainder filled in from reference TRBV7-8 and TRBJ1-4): GAGVSQSPRYKVAKRGQDVALRCDPISGHVSLFWYQQALGQGPEFLTYFQNEAQLDKSGLPSDRFFAERPEGSVSTLKIQRTQQEDSAVYLCASSPGGVTNEKLFFGSGTQLSVL.